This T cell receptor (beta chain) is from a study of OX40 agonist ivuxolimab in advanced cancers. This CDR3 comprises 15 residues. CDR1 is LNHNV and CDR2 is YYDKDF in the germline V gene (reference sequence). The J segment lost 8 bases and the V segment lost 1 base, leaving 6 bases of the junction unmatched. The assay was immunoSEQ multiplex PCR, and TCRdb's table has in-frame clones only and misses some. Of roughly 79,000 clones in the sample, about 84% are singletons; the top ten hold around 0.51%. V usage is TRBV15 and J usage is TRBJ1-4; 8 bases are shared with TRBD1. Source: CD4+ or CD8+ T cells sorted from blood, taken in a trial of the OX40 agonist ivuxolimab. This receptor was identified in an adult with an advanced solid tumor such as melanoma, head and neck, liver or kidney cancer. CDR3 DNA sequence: TGTGCCACCAGCAGAGGTCGGACAGGGTTAGAAAAACTGTTTTTT. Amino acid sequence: CATSRGRTGLEKLFF.